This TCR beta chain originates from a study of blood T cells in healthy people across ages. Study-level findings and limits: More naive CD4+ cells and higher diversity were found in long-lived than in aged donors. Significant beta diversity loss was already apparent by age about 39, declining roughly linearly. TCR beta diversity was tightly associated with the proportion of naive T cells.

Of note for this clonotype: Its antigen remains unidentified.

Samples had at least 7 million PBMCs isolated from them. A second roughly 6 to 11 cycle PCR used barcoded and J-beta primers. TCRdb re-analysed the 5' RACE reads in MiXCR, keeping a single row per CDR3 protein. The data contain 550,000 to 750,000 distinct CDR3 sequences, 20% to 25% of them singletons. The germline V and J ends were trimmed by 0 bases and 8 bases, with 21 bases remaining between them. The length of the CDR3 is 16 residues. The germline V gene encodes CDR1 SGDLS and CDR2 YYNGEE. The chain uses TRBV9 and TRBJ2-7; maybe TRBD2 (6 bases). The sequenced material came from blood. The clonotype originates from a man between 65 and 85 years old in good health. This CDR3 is CASSVEGRGVQEKQYF. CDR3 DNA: TGTGCCAGCAGCGTAGAGGGTCGCGGGGTTCAGGAGAAGCAGTACTTC.